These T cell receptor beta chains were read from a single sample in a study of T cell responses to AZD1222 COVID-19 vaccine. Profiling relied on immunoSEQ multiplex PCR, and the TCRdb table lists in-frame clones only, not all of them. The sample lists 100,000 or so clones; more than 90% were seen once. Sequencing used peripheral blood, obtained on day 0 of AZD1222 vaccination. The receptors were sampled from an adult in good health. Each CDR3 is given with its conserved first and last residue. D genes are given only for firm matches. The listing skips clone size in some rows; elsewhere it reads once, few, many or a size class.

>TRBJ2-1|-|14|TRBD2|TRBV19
CASSAGLATIEQFF
TGTGCCAGTAGTGCGGGACTAGCAACAATTGAGCAGTTCTTC
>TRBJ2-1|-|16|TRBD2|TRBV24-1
CATSDPGLADYNEQFF
TGTGCCACCAGTGATCCGGGACTAGCAGATTACAATGAGCAGTTCTTC
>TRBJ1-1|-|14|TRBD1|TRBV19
CASSTYRGNTEAFF
TGTGCCAGTAGTACCTACAGGGGTAACACTGAAGCTTTCTTT
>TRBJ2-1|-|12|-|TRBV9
CASSVGADEQFF
TGTGCCAGCAGCGTAGGAGCGGATGAGCAGTTCTTC
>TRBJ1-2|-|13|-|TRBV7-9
CASSLGVNYGYTF
TGTGCCAGCAGCTTAGGGGTTAACTATGGCTACACCTTC
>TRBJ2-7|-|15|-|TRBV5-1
CASSLVSTKRAEQYF
TGCGCCAGCAGCTTGGTATCAACTAAGCGGGCCGAGCAGTACTTC
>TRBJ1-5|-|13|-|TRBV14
CASSQANGQPQHF
TGTGCCAGCAGCCAGGCGAACGGGCAGCCCCAGCATTTT
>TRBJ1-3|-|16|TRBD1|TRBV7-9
CASSHRGQNSGNTIYF
TGTGCCAGCAGCCACAGGGGGCAGAACTCTGGAAACACCATATATTTT
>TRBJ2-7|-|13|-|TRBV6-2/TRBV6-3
CASSYGESYEQYF
TGTGCCAGCAGTTACGGGGAGTCCTACGAGCAGTACTTC
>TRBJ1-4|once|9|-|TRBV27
CASSLSRVF
TGTGCCAGCAGTTTAAGCAGGGTTTTT
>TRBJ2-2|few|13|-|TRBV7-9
CASSLTNAGELFF
TGTGCCAGCAGCTTAACCAACGCCGGGGAGCTGTTTTTT
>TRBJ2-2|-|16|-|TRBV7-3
CASSSPRGRNTGELFF
TGTGCCAGCAGCTCCCCGAGGGGCAGGAACACCGGGGAGCTGTTTTTT
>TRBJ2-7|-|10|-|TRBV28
CASMGREQYF
TGTGCCAGCATGGGCAGGGAGCAGTACTTC
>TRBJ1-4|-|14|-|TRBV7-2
CASSLEYSNEKLFF
TGTGCCAGCAGCTTAGAGTATTCTAATGAAAAACTGTTTTTT
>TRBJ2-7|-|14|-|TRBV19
CASSISGFSYEQYF
TGTGCCAGTAGTATTTCAGGCTTCTCCTACGAGCAGTACTTC
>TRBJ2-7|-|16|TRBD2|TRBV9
CASSQGGLAGTYEQYF
TGTGCCAGCAGCCAGGGGGGGCTAGCGGGAACCTACGAGCAGTACTTC
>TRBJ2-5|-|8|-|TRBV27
CARETQYF
TGTGCCAGAGAGACCCAGTACTTC
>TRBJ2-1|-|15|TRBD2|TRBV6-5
CASSYGVAGASEQFF
TGTGCCAGCAGTTACGGGGTAGCGGGAGCAAGTGAGCAGTTCTTC
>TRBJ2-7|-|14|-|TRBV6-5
CASTGKIVSSEQYF
TGTGCCAGCACCGGAAAAATAGTGAGCAGCGAGCAGTACTTC
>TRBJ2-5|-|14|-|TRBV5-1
CASSLRLTGETQYF
TGCGCCAGCAGCTTGAGGCTGACAGGAGAGACCCAGTACTTC
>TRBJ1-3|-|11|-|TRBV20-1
CSAGLGNTIYF
TGCAGTGCGGGCCTGGGAAACACCATATATTTT
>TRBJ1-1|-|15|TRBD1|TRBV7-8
CASAKAGTANTEAFF
TGTGCCAGCGCCAAGGCCGGGACAGCGAACACTGAAGCTTTCTTT
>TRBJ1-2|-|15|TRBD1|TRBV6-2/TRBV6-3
CASSYSGQRLYGYTF
TGTGCCAGCAGTTACTCGGGACAGAGACTCTATGGCTACACCTTC
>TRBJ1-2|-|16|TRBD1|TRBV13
CASSVNRDRGDYGYTF
TGTGCCAGCAGCGTCAACCGGGACAGGGGCGACTATGGCTACACCTTC
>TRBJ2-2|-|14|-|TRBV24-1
CATSRGADTGELFF
TGTGCCACCAGCAGGGGCGCGGACACCGGGGAGCTGTTTTTT
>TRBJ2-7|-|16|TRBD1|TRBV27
CASSSPAGTGAYEQYF
TGTGCCAGCAGTTCCCCGGCTGGGACAGGGGCCTACGAGCAGTACTTC
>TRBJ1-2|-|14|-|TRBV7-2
CASSFRGGDYGYTF
TGTGCCAGCAGCTTCCGCGGAGGGGACTATGGCTACACCTTC